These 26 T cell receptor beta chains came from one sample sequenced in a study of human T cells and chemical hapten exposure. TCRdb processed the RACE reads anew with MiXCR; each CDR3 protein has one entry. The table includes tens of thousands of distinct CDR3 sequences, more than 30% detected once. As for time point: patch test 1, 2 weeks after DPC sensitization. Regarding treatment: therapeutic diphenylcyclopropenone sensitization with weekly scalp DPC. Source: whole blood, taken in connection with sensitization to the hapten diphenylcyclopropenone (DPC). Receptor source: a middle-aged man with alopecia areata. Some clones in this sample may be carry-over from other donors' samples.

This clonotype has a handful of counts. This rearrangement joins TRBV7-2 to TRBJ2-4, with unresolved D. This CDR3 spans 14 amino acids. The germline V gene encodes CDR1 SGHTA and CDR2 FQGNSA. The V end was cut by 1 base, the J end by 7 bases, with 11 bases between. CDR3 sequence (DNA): TGTGCCAGCAGCTTAGAACCCTATGGGAACATTCAGTACTTC. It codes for CASSLEPYGNIQYF.

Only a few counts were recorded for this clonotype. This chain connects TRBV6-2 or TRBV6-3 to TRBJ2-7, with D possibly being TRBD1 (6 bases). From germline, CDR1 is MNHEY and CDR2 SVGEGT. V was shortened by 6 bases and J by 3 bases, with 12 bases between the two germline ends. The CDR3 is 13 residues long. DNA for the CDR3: TGTGCCAGCAGCATAGGGGGAAACTACGAGCAGTACTTC. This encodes CASSIGGNYEQYF.

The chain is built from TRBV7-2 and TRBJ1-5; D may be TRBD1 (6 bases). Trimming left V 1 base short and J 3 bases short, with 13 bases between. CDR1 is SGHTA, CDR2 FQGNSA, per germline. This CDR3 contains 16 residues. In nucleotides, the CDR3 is TGTGCCAGCAGCTTAGGGGCAGGGGTTGACAATCAGCCCCAGCATTTT. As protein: CASSLGAGVDNQPQHF.

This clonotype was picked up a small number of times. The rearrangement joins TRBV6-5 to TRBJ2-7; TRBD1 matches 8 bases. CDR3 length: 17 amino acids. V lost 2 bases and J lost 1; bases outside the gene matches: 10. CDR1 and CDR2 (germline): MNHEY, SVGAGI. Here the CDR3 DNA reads TGTGCCAGCAGTTACGTGGCCGGGACAGGCCCATCCTACGAGCAGTACTTC. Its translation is CASSYVAGTGPSYEQYF.

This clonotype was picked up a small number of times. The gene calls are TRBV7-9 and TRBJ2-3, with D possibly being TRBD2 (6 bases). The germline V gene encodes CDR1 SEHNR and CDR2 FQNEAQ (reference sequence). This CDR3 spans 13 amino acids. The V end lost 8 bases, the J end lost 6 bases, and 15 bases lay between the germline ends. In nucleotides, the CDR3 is TGTGCCAGCGGATATCCCGGAGGGGATACGCAGTATTTT. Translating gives CASGYPGGDTQYF.

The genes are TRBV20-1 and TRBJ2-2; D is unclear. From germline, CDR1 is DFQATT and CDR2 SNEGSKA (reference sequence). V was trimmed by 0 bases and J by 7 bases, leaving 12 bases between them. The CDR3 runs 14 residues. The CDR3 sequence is CSARDRVGFGELFF. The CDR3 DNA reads TGCAGTGCTAGAGACCGAGTCGGATTCGGGGAGCTGTTTTTT.

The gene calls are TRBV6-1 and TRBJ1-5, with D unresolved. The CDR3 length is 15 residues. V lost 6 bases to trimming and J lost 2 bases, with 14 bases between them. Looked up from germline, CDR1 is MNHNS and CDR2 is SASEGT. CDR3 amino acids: CASRVDAAGNQPQHF. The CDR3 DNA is TGTGCCAGCAGGGTAGACGCCGCTGGCAATCAGCCCCAGCATTTT.

The CDR3 region has the DNA TGTGCCAGCAGTCCACACCCGACTAGCGGGGTCCGCACAGATACGCAGTATTTT. It codes for CASSPHPTSGVRTDTQYF. The chain joins TRBV28 to TRBJ2-3, with 11 positions matching TRBD2. CDR1 is MDHEN and CDR2 is SYDVKM in the germline V gene. The CDR3 is made up of 18 amino acids. V dropped 5 bases and J dropped 1; count of bases not matched to a gene: 11. Variable domain in full (rest from reference TRBV28 and TRBJ2-3): DVKVTQSSRYLVKRTGEKVFLECVQDMDHENMFWYRQDPGLGLRLIYFSYDVKMKEKGDIPEGYSVSREKKERFSLILESASTNQTSMYLCASSPHPTSGVRTDTQYFGPGTRLTVL.

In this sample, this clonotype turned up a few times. CDR3 bases: TGTGCCAGCAGGGACAGGTCCTTAAACATTCAGTACTTC. This encodes CASRDRSLNIQYF. The chain joins TRBV2 to TRBJ2-4, with 7 bases lining up with TRBD1. The germline V gene has CDR1 SNHLY and CDR2 FYNNEI. The V gene end was trimmed by 6 bases and the J gene end by 6 bases; junction bases not matched to a gene: 5. The CDR3 is 13 residues long.

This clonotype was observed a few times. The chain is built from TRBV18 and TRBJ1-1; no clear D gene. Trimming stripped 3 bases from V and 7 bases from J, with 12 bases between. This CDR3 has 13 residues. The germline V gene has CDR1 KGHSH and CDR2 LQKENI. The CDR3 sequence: CASSPAPRHEAFF. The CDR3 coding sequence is TGTGCCAGCTCACCCGCACCCCGGCATGAAGCTTTCTTT. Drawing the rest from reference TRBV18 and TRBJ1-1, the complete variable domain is NAGVMQNPRHLVRRRGQEARLRCSPMKGHSHVYWYRQLPEEGLKFMVYLQKENIIDESGMPKERFSAEFPKEGPSILRIQQVVRGDSAAYFCASSPAPRHEAFFGQGTRLTVV.

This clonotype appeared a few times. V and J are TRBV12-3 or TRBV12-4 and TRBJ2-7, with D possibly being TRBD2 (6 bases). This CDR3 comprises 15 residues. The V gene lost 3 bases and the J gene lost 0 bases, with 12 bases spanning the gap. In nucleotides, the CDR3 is TGTGCCAGCAGTTTGCGGGGATCGAGCTCCTACGAGCAGTACTTC. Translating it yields CASSLRGSSSYEQYF.

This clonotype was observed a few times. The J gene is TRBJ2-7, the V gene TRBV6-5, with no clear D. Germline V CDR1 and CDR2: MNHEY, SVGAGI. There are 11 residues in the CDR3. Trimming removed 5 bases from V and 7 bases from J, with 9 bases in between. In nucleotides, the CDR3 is TGTGCCAGCAGTAACCACCGGGAGCAGTACTTC. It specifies CASSNHREQYF.

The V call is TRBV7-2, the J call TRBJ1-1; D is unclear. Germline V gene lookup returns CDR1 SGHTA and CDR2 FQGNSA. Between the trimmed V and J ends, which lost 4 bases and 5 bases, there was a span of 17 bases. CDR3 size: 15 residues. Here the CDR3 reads CASSSGSQIRTEAFF. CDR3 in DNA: TGTGCCAGCAGCTCCGGATCACAAATCCGGACTGAAGCTTTCTTT.

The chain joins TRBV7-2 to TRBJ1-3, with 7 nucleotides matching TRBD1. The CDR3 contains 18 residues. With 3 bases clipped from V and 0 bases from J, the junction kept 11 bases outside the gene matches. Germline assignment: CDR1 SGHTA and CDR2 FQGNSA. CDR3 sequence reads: CASSLVRPGGSSGNTIYF. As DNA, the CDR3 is TGTGCCAGCAGCTTGGTTCGGCCAGGGGGTTCCTCTGGAAACACCATATATTTT.

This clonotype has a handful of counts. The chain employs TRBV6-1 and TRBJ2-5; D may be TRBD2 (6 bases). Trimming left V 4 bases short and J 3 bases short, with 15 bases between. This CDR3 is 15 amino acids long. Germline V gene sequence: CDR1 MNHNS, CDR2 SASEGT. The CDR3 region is CASSVLRLEKETQYF. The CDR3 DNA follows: TGTGCCAGCAGTGTTTTAAGACTAGAGAAAGAGACCCAGTACTTC.

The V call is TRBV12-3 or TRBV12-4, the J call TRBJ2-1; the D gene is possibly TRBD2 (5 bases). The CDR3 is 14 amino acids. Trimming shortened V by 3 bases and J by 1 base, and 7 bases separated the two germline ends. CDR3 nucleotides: TGTGCCAGCAGTTTGATAGCGTCCTACAATGAGCAGTTCTTC. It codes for CASSLIASYNEQFF.

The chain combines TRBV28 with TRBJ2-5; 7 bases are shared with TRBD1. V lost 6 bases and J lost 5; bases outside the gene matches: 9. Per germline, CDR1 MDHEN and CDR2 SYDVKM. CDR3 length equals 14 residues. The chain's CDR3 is CASSLPDRVETQYF. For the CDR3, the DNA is TGTGCCAGCAGCCTGCCTGACAGGGTCGAGACCCAGTACTTC.

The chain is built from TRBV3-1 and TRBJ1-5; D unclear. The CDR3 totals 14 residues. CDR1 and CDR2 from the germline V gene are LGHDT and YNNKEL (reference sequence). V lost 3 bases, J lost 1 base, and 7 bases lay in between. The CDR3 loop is CASSQGQSNQPQHF. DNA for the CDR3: TGTGCCAGCAGCCAGGGTCAGAGCAATCAGCCCCAGCATTTT. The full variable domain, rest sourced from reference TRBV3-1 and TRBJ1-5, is DTAVSQTPKYLVTQMGNDKSIKCEQNLGHDTMYWYKQDSKKFLKIMFSYNNKELIINETVPNRFSPKSPDKAHLNLHINSLELGDSAVYFCASSQGQSNQPQHFGDGTRLSIL.

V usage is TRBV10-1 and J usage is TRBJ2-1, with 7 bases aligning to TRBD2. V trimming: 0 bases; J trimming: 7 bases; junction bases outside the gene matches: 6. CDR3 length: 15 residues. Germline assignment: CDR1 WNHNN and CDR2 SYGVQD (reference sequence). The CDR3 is CASSESAGEGNEQFF. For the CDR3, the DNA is TGCGCCAGCAGTGAGTCGGCGGGAGAGGGGAATGAGCAGTTCTTC.

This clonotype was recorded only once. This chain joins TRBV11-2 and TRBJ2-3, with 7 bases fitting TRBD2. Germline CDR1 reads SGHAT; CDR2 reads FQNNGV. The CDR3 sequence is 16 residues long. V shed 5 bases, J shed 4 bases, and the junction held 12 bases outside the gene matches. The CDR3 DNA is TGTGCCAGCAGCCTGCCCGCGGGAGAGTTTGCAGATACGCAGTATTTT. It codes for CASSLPAGEFADTQYF.

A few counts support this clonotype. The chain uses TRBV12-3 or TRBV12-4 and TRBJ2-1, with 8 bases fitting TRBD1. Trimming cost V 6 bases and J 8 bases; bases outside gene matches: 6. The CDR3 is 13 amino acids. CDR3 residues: CASRQPGGYEQFF. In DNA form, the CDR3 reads TGTGCCAGCAGACAACCAGGGGGCTATGAGCAGTTCTTC.

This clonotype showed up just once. The CDR3 sequence: CASSSTGPQETQYF. Here the CDR3 DNA reads TGTGCCAGCAGCTCGACCGGACCTCAAGAGACCCAGTACTTC. The genes are TRBV7-9 and TRBJ2-5; D is unclear. The CDR3 consists of 14 residues. From germline, CDR1 is SEHNR and CDR2 FQNEAQ (reference sequence). Trimming took off 4 bases at V and 2 bases at J, with 11 bases between the two ends.

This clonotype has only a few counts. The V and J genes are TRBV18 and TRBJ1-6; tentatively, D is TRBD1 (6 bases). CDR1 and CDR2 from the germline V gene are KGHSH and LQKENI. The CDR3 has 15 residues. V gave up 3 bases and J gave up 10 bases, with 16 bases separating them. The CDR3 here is CASSPLQGGRSPLHF. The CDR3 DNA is TGTGCCAGCTCACCCCTACAGGGAGGGCGCTCACCCCTCCACTTT.

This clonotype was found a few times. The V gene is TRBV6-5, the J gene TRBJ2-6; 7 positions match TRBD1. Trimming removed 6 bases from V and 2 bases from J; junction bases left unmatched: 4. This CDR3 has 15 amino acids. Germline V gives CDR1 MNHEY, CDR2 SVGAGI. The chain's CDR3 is CASSRQGPGANVLTF. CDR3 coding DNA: TGTGCCAGCAGCCGACAGGGACCTGGGGCCAACGTCCTGACTTTC.

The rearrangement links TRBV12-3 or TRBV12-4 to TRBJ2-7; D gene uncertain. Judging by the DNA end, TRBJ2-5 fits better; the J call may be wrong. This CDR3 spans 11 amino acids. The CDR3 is CASSLFGTQYF. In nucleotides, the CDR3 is TGTGCCAGCAGTCTTTTCGGGACCCAGTACTTC.

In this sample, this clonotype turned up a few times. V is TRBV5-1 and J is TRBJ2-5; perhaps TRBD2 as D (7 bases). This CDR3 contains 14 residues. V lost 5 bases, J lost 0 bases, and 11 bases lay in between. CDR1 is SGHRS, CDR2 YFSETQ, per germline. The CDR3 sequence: CASSRGGDQETQYF. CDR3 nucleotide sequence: TGCGCCAGCAGTAGGGGGGGCGACCAAGAGACCCAGTACTTC.